The clone carrying this T cell receptor (beta chain) showed up just a few times. Its antigen is currently unknown. V was cut by 8 bases and J by 4 bases, with 11 bases left in between. Germline CDR1 MNHEY, CDR2 SMNVEV (reference sequence). The CDR3 has 12 amino acids. UMIs were added to TCR cDNA along with a universal primer site when it was made by 5'RACE template switching. TCRdb passed the 5' RACE reads through MiXCR, listing each CDR3 protein once. The profile shows hundreds of thousands of distinct CDR3 sequences, approximately 13% of them singletons. The data belong to a study of T cells after yellow fever vaccination. Whole-study findings and limits: Weaker, the secondary response peaked sooner, at day 5 versus 15.

This specimen was CD4+ T cells sorted from PBMCs, taken 15 days after the yellow fever booster vaccination. The chain is built from TRBV27 and TRBJ1-1; no firm D call. The TCR originated in a man aged 18 to 29 who received the YFV17D yellow fever vaccine. CDR3 in amino acids: CASSTHGTEAFF. The CDR3 nucleotides read TGTGCCAGCTCCACACATGGCACTGAAGCTTTCTTT.